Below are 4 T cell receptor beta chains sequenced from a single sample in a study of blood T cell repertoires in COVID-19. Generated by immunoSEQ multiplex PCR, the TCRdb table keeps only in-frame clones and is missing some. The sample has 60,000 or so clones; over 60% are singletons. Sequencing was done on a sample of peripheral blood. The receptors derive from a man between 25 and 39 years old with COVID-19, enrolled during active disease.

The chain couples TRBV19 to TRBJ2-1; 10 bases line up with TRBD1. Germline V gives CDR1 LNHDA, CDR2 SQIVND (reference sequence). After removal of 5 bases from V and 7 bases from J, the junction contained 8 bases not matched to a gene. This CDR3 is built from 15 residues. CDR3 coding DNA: TGTGCCAGTAGTGCCGGGACAGGGGTCTGGAATGAGCAGTTCTTC. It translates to CASSAGTGVWNEQFF.

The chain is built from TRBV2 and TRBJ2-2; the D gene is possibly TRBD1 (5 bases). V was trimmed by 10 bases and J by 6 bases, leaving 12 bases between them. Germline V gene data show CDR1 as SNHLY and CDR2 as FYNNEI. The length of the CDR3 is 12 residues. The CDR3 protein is CAIRKGPGELFF. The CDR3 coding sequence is TGTGCCATTAGAAAGGGGCCCGGGGAGCTGTTTTTT. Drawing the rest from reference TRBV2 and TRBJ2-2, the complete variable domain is EPEVTQTPSHQVTQMGQEVILRCVPISNHLYFYWYRQILGQKVEFLVSFYNNEISEKSEIFDDQFSVERPDGSNFTLKIRSTKLEDSAMYFCAIRKGPGELFFGEGSRLTVL.

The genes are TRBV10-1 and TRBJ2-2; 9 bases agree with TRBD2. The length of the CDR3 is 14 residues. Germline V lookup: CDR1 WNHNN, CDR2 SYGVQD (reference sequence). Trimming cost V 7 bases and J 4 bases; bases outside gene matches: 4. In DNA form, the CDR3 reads TGCGCCAGCAATGGCGGGAGGGCCACCGGGGAGCTGTTTTTT. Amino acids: CASNGGRATGELFF.

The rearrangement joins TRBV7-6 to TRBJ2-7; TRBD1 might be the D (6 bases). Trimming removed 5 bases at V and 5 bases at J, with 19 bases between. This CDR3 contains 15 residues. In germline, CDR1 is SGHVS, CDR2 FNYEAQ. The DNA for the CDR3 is TGTGCCAGCAGCCGAGAGGGGGAACTAGGGAACGAGCAGTACTTC. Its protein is CASSREGELGNEQYF.